The 13 T cell receptor beta chains in this list originate from one sample, sequenced in a study of regulatory T cells in long-lasting Graves disease. Time point of the sample: newly diagnosed GD, antithyroid drugs for less than 3 months. PBMC-derived RNA was used for the TCR library. HTBI primers from iRepertoire and Arm-PCR of CDR3 regions yielded the TCR beta libraries. TCRdb fed the multiplex PCR reads into MiXCR, producing one record per CDR3 protein. Among about 320,000 distinct CDR3 sequences, 15% to 20% were seen once, and the ten largest hold around 36%. The input for sequencing was peripheral blood mononuclear cells (PBMCs), taken at new diagnosis, from a patient treated with antithyroid drugs. The receptors originated from a female donor with Graves disease.

This clonotype appeared many times. The V and J genes are TRBV11-2 and TRBJ2-5, with TRBD2 matching 10 bases. V trimming: 7 bases; J trimming: 4 bases; junction bases outside the gene matches: 12. The germline V gene has CDR1 SGHAT and CDR2 FQNNGV. The CDR3 has 16 residues. CDR3 region: CASTPPPSGRVETQYF. CDR3 nucleotides: TGTGCCAGCACTCCCCCCCCCAGCGGGAGGGTAGAGACCCAGTACTTC.

This clonotype was counted ten times or more. The chain joins TRBV27 to TRBJ1-2, with TRBD1 matching over 9 bases. The CDR3 is 14 amino acids. Germline V gene sequence: CDR1 MNHEY, CDR2 SMNVEV (reference sequence). Trimming took 5 bases from V and 5 from J; bases not matched to a gene: 6. The CDR3 loop is CASSKTGGSYGYTF. CDR3 DNA sequence: TGTGCCAGCAGTAAGACAGGGGGATCATATGGCTACACCTTC.

In regard to this clonotype: Since the CDR3 does not end with the conserved phenylalanine or tryptophan, this likely comes from a read error. The genes are TRBV6-2 or TRBV6-3 and TRBJ2-2, with TRBD2 identical over 10 bases. The germline CDR1 and CDR2 sequences are MNHEY and SVGEGT. J gave up 7 bases and V 7 bases, and 6 bases lay outside the gene matches. This CDR3 spans 14 amino acids. The CDR3 DNA follows: TGTGCCAGCAAGGAGACTAGCGGGTTCGGGGAGCTGTTTTCT. Its protein is CASKETSGFGELFS.

This clonotype was picked up many times. The V gene is TRBV19, the J gene TRBJ2-3; D is perhaps TRBD2 (6 bases). The length of the CDR3 is 16 residues. V was clipped by 7 bases and J by 5 bases, with 22 bases between them. Germline V gene lookup returns CDR1 LNHDA and CDR2 SQIVND (reference sequence). The CDR3 spells CASMRRDFFLGDTQYF. CDR3 nucleotides: TGTGCCAGTATGCGGCGGGACTTCTTCCTGGGAGATACGCAGTATTTT.

This clonotype was seen many times. The chain links TRBV11-1 to TRBJ2-1, with TRBD2 matching over 8 bases. J lost 7 bases, V lost 0 bases, and 11 bases had no gene match. CDR3 size: 17 residues. Germline CDR1 reads SGHAT; CDR2 reads FQDESV (reference sequence). CDR3 residues: CASSLAPGLGIGNEQFF. The DNA of the CDR3 is TGTGCCAGCAGCTTAGCGCCGGGACTAGGGATTGGGAATGAGCAGTTCTTC.

The chain carries TRBV7-9 and TRBJ2-2, with TRBD2 matching over 16 bases. V was clipped by 5 bases and J by 5 bases; unmatched bases: 11. This CDR3 has 19 residues. CDR1 SEHNR and CDR2 FQNEAQ come from the germline V gene (reference sequence). CDR3 sequence (DNA): TGTGCCAGCAGCCCCCAATGGGGACTAGCGGGAGGGCCAACCGGGGAGCTGTTTTTT. Translation: CASSPQWGLAGGPTGELFF.

Of note for this clonotype: A much larger clone is a single base away; this may be a read error. The genes are TRBV12-3 or TRBV12-4 and TRBJ2-7; maybe TRBD2 (6 bases). Trimming removed 3 bases from V and 7 bases from J, with 19 bases in between. The CDR3 is made up of 15 amino acids. This CDR3 reads CASSLAGPSYNEQYF. CDR3 coding DNA: TGTGCCAGCAGTTTGGCGGGACCCTCCTACAATGAGCAGTACTTC.

This clonotype was detected many times. The chain carries TRBV27 and TRBJ2-7; D call uncertain. Per the germline V gene, CDR1 is MNHEY and CDR2 is SMNVEV (reference sequence). Trimming removed 8 bases at V and 4 bases at J, with 21 bases between. This CDR3 comprises 15 residues. The CDR3 region has the DNA TGTGCCAGCCGAAGAACATTGGCCCTATCATACGAGCAGTACTTC. Protein product: CASRRTLALSYEQYF.

For this clonotype: Given a much more abundant clone one base away, this may be a read error. The chain is built from TRBV24-1 and TRBJ2-1; 10 bases fit TRBD2. Germline V gene data show CDR1 as KGHDR and CDR2 as SFDVKD. The CDR3 runs 17 residues. DNA for the CDR3: TGTGCCACCAGTGGGCTAGCGGGGGTCTCCTCCTACAGTGAGCAGTTCTTC. It codes for CATSGLAGVSSYSEQFF.

This clonotype was found many times. The V and J genes are TRBV30 and TRBJ1-2, with D perhaps TRBD1 (5 bases). Germline-derived CDR1 and CDR2 are GTSNPN and SVGIG (reference sequence). Between the trimmed V and J ends, which lost 0 bases and 3 bases, there was a span of 14 bases. CDR3 size: 15 residues. The DNA of the CDR3 is TGTGCCTGGAGTGTAAATTGGGGCCAGCACTATGGCTACACCTTC. The encoded protein is CAWSVNWGQHYGYTF.

This clonotype showed up many times. The V gene is TRBV20-1, the J gene TRBJ2-3; 8 bases are shared with TRBD2. Germline CDR1 and CDR2: DFQATT and SNEGSKA (reference sequence). After removal of 2 bases from V and 0 bases from J, the junction contained 7 bases not matched to a gene. This CDR3 is 16 amino acids long. CDR3 sequence reads: CSARSGRGKSTDTQYF. CDR3 DNA sequence: TGCAGTGCTAGAAGCGGGAGAGGAAAAAGCACAGATACGCAGTATTTT.

CDR3 sequence: CATSRGGVGGEQYF. The CDR3 region has the DNA TGTGCCACCAGCAGAGGGGGCGTAGGGGGCGAGCAGTACTTC. The chain employs TRBV15 and TRBJ2-7; perhaps TRBD1 as D (6 bases). V was trimmed by 1 base and J by 6 bases, leaving 13 bases between them. Per the germline V gene, CDR1 is LNHNV and CDR2 is YYDKDF (reference sequence). This CDR3 contains 14 residues.

This clonotype was observed at least ten times. The genes are TRBV10-1 and TRBJ2-3, with 13 nucleotides matching TRBD2. CDR3 size: 16 residues. Germline V gene sequence: CDR1 WNHNN, CDR2 SYGVQD (reference sequence). The trim removed 4 bases at V and 2 bases at J, leaving 3 bases unmatched. The CDR3 loop is CASSAGTSGNTDTQYF. DNA for the CDR3: TGCGCCAGCAGTGCCGGGACTAGCGGGAACACAGATACGCAGTATTTT.